A selection of T cell receptor beta chains follows, all from one sample in a study of cytomegalovirus exposure and HLA in healthy donors. Generated by immunoSEQ multiplex PCR, the TCRdb table keeps only in-frame clones and is missing some. The repertoire holds about 130,000 clones, with over 70% as singletons. Sequencing input: PBMCs. These receptors all come from a woman in her forties in good health and CMV-seropositive. Both conserved end residues are part of each CDR3. D genes are given only for firm matches. Clone size appears in some rows only: once, few, many, or a class for an expanded clone.

j_gene | d_gene | v_gene | abundance | len | CDR3aa | CDR3nt
TRBJ2-7 | TRBD1 | TRBV2 | . | 14 | CASARDRSSYEQYF | TGTGCCAGCGCGCGGGACAGGAGCTCCTACGAGCAGTACTTC
TRBJ2-1 | . | TRBV29-1 | . | 16 | CSVDYFSAGSYNEQFF | TGCAGCGTTGACTATTTTTCGGCAGGCAGCTACAATGAGCAGTTCTTC
TRBJ1-5 | . | TRBV27 | . | 13 | CASSYRAGQPQHF | TGTGCCAGCAGTTACAGGGCCGGTCAGCCCCAGCATTTT
TRBJ2-1 | TRBD1 | TRBV27 | . | 17 | CASSSLTGTGGPGEQFF | TGTGCCAGCAGTTCCCTAACCGGGACAGGGGGGCCTGGTGAGCAGTTCTTC
TRBJ2-5 | TRBD1 | TRBV19 | once | 13 | CASYRGLWGTQYF | TGTGCCAGTTACAGGGGGCTCTGGGGGACCCAGTACTTC
TRBJ2-1 | TRBD2 | TRBV5-1 | . | 15 | CASSWGTSGGNEQFF | TGCGCCAGCAGCTGGGGGACTAGCGGGGGCAATGAGCAGTTCTTC
TRBJ2-3 | TRBD1 | TRBV29-1 | . | 12 | CSVLTGADTQYF | TGCAGCGTTCTTACAGGGGCAGATACGCAGTATTTT
TRBJ2-7 | TRBD2 | TRBV30 | . | 16 | CAWSVPAGPSVGEQYF | TGTGCCTGGAGTGTACCAGCGGGACCCTCTGTGGGGGAGCAGTACTTC
TRBJ2-1 | . | TRBV4-2 | . | 15 | CASSQWGGADNEQFF | TGTGCCAGCAGCCAATGGGGGGGGGCCGACAATGAGCAGTTCTTC
TRBJ2-7 | TRBD2 | TRBV30 | . | 13 | CAWSPGRAYEQYF | TGTGCCTGGAGCCCGGGGAGGGCCTACGAGCAGTACTTC
TRBJ2-1 | TRBD2 | TRBV9 | . | 18 | CASSVDTRKRTTSGSDFF | TGTGCCAGCAGCGTAGATACGAGAAAAAGGACGACTAGCGGGAGCGATTTCTTC
TRBJ2-7 | TRBD1 | TRBV28 | . | 15 | CASRPSGGQSYEQYF | TGTGCCAGCAGGCCCTCAGGGGGCCAATCCTACGAGCAGTACTTC
TRBJ2-1 | . | TRBV7-2 | . | 16 | CASSFPRNARGNEQFF | TGTGCCAGCAGCTTCCCCAGAAACGCTCGGGGCAATGAGCAGTTCTTC
TRBJ2-5 | TRBD1 | TRBV6-1 | . | 12 | CASRLTGETQYF | TGTGCCAGCAGATTGACAGGGGAGACCCAGTACTTC
TRBJ1-2 | . | TRBV27 | . | 11 | CASDGGFGYTF | TGTGCCAGCGATGGGGGGTTTGGCTACACCTTC
TRBJ1-1 | TRBD1 | TRBV25-1 | . | 16 | CASTIGQGKRETEAFF | TGTGCCAGCACTATAGGACAGGGAAAACGAGAAACTGAAGCTTTCTTT
TRBJ2-1 | TRBD2 | TRBV9 | once | 17 | CASSDPELAGGRDEQFF | TGTGCCAGCAGCGACCCGGAGCTAGCGGGGGGGCGCGATGAGCAGTTCTTC
TRBJ1-2 | . | TRBV7-3 | . | 14 | CASSATHFGYGYTF | TGTGCCAGCAGTGCTACCCATTTTGGCTATGGCTACACCTTC
TRBJ1-2 | TRBD1 | TRBV10-3 | few | 18 | CAISESIGTGGANYGYTF | TGTGCCATCAGTGAGTCGATCGGGACAGGGGGCGCTAACTATGGCTACACCTTC
TRBJ2-7 | . | TRBV5-1 | . | 11 | CASSVGQEQYF | TGCGCCAGCAGCGTGGGGCAAGAGCAGTACTTC
TRBJ2-1 | TRBD2 | TRBV7-9 | few | 18 | CASSSEGSSGASYNEQFF | TGTGCCAGCAGCTCCGAGGGGTCTAGCGGGGCTTCCTACAATGAGCAGTTCTTC
TRBJ1-2 | TRBD1 | TRBV5-1 | . | 16 | CASSETGTGGRGGYTF | TGCGCCAGCAGCGAGACCGGGACAGGGGGAAGGGGTGGCTACACCTTC
TRBJ1-1 | TRBD1 | TRBV5-6 | once | 17 | CASSLGGTGGPVVGAFF | TGTGCCAGCAGCTTGGGAGGGACAGGGGGCCCAGTTGTCGGAGCTTTCTTT
TRBJ2-1 | . | TRBV5-4 | . | 17 | CASSLEGAGALHNEQFF | TGTGCCAGCAGCTTGGAAGGGGCGGGGGCCCTTCACAATGAGCAGTTCTTC
TRBJ1-1 | . | TRBV7-2 | once | 14 | CASSLGGGNTEAFF | TGTGCCAGCAGCTTAGGAGGGGGGAACACTGAAGCTTTCTTT
TRBJ2-7 | TRBD2 | TRBV6-5 | . | 15 | CASRSLAGYSYEQYF | TGTGCCAGCAGGAGCCTAGCGGGGTATTCCTACGAGCAGTACTTC
TRBJ1-2 | . | TRBV28 | . | 11 | CVASAAYGYTF | TGTGTAGCCTCCGCCGCCTATGGCTACACCTTC
TRBJ2-5 | . | TRBV7-2 | . | 14 | CASSLQAQRETQYF | TGTGCCAGCAGCTTGCAGGCCCAGCGGGAGACCCAGTACTTC
TRBJ2-3 | TRBD2 | TRBV29-1 | . | 14 | CSVSASGNTDTQYF | TGCAGCGTTTCGGCTAGCGGGAACACAGATACGCAGTATTTT
TRBJ1-2 | TRBD1 | TRBV7-6 | . | 14 | CASSPTGTVNGYTF | TGTGCCAGCAGCCCAACCGGGACAGTGAATGGCTACACCTTC
TRBJ2-1 | TRBD2 | TRBV29-1 | . | 15 | CSVVRRSGSHNEQFF | TGCAGCGTTGTTCGAAGGAGCGGGAGCCACAATGAGCAGTTCTTC
TRBJ1-2 | . | TRBV2 | . | 13 | CASSELSNYGYTF | TGTGCCAGCAGTGAACTGTCTAACTATGGCTACACCTTC
TRBJ1-2 | . | TRBV7-3 | few | 13 | CASSLSRVRDYTF | TGTGCCAGCAGCTTAAGCAGGGTACGTGACTACACCTTC
TRBJ2-4 | . | TRBV25-1 | . | 15 | CASSEPGLAKNIQYF | TGTGCCAGCAGTGAGCCGGGGTTAGCCAAAAACATTCAGTACTTC
TRBJ2-7 | TRBD2 | TRBV28 | . | 12 | CASLGLAYEQYF | TGTGCCAGCCTTGGACTAGCTTACGAGCAGTACTTC
TRBJ2-6 | . | TRBV30 | . | 15 | CAWSLSYAGANVLTF | TGTGCCTGGAGCTTGAGCTACGCTGGGGCCAACGTCCTGACTTTC
TRBJ1-5 | . | TRBV28 | . | 14 | CASSSGESNQPQHF | TGTGCCAGCAGTTCAGGGGAGAGCAATCAGCCCCAGCATTTT